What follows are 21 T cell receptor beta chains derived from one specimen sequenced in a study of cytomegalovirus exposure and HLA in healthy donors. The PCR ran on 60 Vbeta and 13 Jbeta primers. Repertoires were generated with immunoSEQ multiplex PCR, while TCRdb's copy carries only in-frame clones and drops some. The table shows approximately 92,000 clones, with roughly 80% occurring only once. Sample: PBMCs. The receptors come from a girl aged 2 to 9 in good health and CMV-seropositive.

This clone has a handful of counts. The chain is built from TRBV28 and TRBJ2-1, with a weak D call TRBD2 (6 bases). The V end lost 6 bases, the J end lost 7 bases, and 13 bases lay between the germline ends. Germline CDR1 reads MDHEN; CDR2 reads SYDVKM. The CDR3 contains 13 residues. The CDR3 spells CASRDYTENEQFF. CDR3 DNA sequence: TGTGCCAGCAGGGACTACACGGAGAATGAGCAGTTCTTC.

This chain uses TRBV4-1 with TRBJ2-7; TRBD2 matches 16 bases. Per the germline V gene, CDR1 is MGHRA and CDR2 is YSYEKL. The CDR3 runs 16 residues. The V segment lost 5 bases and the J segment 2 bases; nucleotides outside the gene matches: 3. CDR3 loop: CASSKGLAGGAYEQYF. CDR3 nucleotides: TGCGCCAGCAGCAAGGGACTAGCGGGAGGGGCCTACGAGCAGTACTTC.

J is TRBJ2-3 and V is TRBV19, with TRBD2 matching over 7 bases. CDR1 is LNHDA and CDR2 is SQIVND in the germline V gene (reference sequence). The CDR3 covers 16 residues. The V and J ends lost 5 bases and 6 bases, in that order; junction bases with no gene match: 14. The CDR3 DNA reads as TGTGCCAGTAGTCCCCTAGCGGATAGGGGTTGGGATACGCAGTATTTT. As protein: CASSPLADRGWDTQYF.

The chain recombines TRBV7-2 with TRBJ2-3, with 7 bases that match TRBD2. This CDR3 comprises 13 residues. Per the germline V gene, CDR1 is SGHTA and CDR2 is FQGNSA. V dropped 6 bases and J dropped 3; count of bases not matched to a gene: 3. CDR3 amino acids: CASSSSGTDTQYF. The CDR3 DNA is TGTGCCAGCAGTAGTAGCGGGACAGATACGCAGTATTTT.

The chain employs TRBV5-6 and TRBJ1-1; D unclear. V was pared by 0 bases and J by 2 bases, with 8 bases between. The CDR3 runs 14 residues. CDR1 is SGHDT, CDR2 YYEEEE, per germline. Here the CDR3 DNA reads TGTGCCAGCAGCTTGGGTACAGTCAACACTGAAGCTTTCTTT. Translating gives CASSLGTVNTEAFF. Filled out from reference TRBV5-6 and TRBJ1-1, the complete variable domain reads DAGVTQSPTHLIKTRGQQVTLRCSPKSGHDTVSWYQQALGQGPQFIFQYYEEEERQRGNFPDRFSGHQFPNYSSELNVNALLLGDSALYLCASSLGTVNTEAFFGQGTRLTVV.

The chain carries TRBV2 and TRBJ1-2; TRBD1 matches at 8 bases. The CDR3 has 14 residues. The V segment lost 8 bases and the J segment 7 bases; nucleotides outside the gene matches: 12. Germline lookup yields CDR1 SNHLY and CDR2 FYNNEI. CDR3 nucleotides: TGTGCCAGCCTGGCAGGCAGGGGGCATTTTGGCTACACCTTC. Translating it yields CASLAGRGHFGYTF.

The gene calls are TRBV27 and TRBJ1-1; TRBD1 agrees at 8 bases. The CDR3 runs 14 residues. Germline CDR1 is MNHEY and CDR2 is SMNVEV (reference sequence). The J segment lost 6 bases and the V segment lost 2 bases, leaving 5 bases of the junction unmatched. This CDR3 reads CASSLNRGSAEAFF. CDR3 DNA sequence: TGTGCCAGCAGTTTAAACAGGGGGTCCGCTGAAGCTTTCTTT.

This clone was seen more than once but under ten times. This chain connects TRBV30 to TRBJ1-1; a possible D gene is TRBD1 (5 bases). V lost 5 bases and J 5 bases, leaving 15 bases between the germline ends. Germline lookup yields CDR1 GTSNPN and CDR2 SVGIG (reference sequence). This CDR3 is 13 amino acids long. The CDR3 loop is CAWAILRDTEAFF. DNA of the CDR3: TGTGCCTGGGCTATTCTCAGGGATACTGAAGCTTTCTTT.

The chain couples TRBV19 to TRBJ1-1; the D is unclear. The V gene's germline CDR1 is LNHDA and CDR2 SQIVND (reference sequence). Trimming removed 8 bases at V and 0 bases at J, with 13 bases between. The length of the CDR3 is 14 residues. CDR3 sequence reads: CASYQDYMNTEAFF. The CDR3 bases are TGTGCCAGTTATCAGGATTACATGAACACTGAAGCTTTCTTT.

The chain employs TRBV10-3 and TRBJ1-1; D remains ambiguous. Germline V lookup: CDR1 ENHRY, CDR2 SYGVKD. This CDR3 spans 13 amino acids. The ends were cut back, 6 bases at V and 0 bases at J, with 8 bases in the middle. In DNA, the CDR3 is TGTGCCATCAGGTCTAGTCTGAACACTGAAGCTTTCTTT. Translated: CAIRSSLNTEAFF.

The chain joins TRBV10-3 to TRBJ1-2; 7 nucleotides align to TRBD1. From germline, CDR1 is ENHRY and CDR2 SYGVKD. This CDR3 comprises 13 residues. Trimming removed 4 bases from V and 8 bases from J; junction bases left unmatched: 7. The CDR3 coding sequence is TGTGCCATCAGTGCTACCGACAGGGACGGCTACACCTTC. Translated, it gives CAISATDRDGYTF.

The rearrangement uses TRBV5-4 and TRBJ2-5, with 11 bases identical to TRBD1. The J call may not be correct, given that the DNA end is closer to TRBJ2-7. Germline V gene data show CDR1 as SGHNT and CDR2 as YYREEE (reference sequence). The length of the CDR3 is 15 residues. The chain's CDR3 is CASSQGSGTGGEQYF. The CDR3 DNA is TGTGCCAGCAGCCAAGGATCCGGGACAGGGGGCGAGCAGTACTTC.

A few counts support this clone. CDR3 nucleotides: TGCAAGCTGGGGCCTACTGGATACTTC. This translates into CKLGPTGYF. The chain joins TRBV20-1 to TRBJ2-5, with D perhaps matching TRBD1 (5 bases). This CDR3 contains 9 residues. The germline V gene encodes CDR1 DFQATT and CDR2 SNEGSKA (reference sequence).

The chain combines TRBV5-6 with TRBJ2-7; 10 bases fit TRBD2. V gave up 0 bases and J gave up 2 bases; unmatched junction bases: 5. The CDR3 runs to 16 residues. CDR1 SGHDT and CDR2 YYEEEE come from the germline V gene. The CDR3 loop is CASSLGLLAGAYEQYF. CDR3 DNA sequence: TGTGCCAGCAGCTTGGGCCTGCTAGCGGGAGCCTACGAGCAGTACTTC.

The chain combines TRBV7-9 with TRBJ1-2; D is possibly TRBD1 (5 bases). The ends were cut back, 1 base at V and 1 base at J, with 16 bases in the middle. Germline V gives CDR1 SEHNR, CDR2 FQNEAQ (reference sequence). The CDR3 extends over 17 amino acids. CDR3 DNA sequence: TGTGCCAGCAGCTTAGAAGACACAGGCAGGCGTAACTATGGCTACACCTTC. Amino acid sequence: CASSLEDTGRRNYGYTF.

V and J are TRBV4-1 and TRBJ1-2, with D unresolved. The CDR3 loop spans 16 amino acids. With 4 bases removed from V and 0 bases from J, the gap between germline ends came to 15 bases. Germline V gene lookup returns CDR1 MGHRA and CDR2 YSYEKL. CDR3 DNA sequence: TGCGCCAGCAGCCTTTCGGAGGGCGCCTCTAACTATGGCTACACCTTC. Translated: CASSLSEGASNYGYTF.

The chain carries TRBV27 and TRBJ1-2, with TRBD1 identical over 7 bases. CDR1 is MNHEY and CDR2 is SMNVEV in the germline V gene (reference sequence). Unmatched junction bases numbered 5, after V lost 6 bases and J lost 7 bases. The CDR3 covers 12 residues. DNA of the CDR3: TGTGCCAGCAGGCCAGGGGGGAGTGGCTACACCTTC. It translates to CASRPGGSGYTF.

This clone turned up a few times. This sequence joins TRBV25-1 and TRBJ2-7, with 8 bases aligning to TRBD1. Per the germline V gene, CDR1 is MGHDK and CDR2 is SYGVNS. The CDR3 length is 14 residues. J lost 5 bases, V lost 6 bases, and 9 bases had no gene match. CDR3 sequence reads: CASRGKTGDNEQYF. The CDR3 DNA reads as TGTGCCAGCAGAGGGAAGACAGGGGACAACGAGCAGTACTTC.

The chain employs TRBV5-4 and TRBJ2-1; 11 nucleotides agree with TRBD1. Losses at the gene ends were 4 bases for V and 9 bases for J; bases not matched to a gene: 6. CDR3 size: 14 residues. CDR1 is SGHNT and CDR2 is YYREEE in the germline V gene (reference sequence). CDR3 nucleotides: TGTGCCAGCAGCGCCCCGGGACAGGGGGGTGAGCAGTTCTTC. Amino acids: CASSAPGQGGEQFF. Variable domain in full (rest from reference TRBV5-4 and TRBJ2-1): ETGVTQSPTHLIKTRGQQVTLRCSSQSGHNTVSWYQQALGQGPQFIFQYYREEENGRGNFPPRFSGLQFPNYSSELNVNALELDDSALYLCASSAPGQGGEQFFGPGTRLTVL.

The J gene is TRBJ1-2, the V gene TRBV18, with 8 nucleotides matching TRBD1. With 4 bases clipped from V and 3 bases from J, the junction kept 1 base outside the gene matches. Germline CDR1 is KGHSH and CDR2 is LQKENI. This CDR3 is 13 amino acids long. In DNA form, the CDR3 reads TGTGCCAGCTCACAGGACAGGGACTATGGCTACACCTTC. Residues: CASSQDRDYGYTF. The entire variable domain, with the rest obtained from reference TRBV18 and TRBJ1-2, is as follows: NAGVMQNPRHLVRRRGQEARLRCSPMKGHSHVYWYRQLPEEGLKFMVYLQKENIIDESGMPKERFSAEFPKEGPSILRIQQVVRGDSAAYFCASSQDRDYGYTFGSGTRLTVV.

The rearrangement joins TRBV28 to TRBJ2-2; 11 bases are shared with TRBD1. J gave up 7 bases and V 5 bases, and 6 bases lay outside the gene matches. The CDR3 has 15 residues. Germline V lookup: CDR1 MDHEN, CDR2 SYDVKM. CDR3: CASSVDRGLNGELFF. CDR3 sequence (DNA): TGTGCCAGCAGTGTGGACAGGGGGCTGAACGGGGAGCTGTTTTTT.